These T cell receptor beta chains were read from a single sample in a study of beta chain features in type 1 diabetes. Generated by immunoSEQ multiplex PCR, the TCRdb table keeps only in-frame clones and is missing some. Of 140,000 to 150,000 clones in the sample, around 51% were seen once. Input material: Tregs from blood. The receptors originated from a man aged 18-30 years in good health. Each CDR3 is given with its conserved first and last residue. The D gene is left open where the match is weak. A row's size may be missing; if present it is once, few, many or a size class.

CDR3 protein: CASSLLGQGDTEAFF; CDR3 DNA: TGTGCCAGCAGTTTATTGGGACAGGGTGACACTGAAGCTTTCTTT; J gene: TRBJ1-1; V gene: TRBV27; D gene: TRBD1; clone size: NA
CDR3 protein: CASSPRTSGLPSEQYF; CDR3 DNA: TGTGCCAGCAGCCCGCGGACTAGCGGATTGCCTAGTGAGCAGTACTTC; J gene: TRBJ2-7; V gene: TRBV4-2; D gene: TRBD2; clone size: few
CDR3 protein: CASSDVAGTTSPLHF; CDR3 DNA: TGTGCCAGCAGTGATGTAGCCGGGACAACTTCACCCCTCCACTTT; J gene: TRBJ1-6; V gene: TRBV25-1; D gene: NA; clone size: few
CDR3 protein: CASSQVGRGRESYGYTF; CDR3 DNA: TGCGCCAGCAGCCAAGTCGGCAGGGGGCGGGAGAGCTATGGCTACACCTTC; J gene: TRBJ1-2; V gene: TRBV4-1; D gene: TRBD1; clone size: NA
CDR3 protein: CASSAAGGRNTDTQYF; CDR3 DNA: TGTGCCAGCAGCGCCGCCGGAGGGCGAAACACAGATACGCAGTATTTT; J gene: TRBJ2-3; V gene: TRBV9; D gene: NA; clone size: once
CDR3 protein: CASRSSGGGQPQHF; CDR3 DNA: TGTGCCAGCAGAAGCTCCGGTGGAGGTCAGCCCCAGCATTTT; J gene: TRBJ1-5; V gene: TRBV6-1; D gene: NA; clone size: NA
CDR3 protein: CASSSGQGVFPRDEQFF; CDR3 DNA: TGCGCCAGCAGTTCGGGACAGGGAGTTTTTCCCCGCGATGAGCAGTTCTTC; J gene: TRBJ2-1; V gene: TRBV23-1; D gene: TRBD1; clone size: few
CDR3 protein: CASSRLGTGIYNEQFF; CDR3 DNA: TGTGCCAGCAGCCGACTAGGGACCGGTATCTACAATGAGCAGTTCTTC; J gene: TRBJ2-1; V gene: TRBV7-2; D gene: NA; clone size: few
CDR3 protein: CAISESSPTSVRTSYEQYF; CDR3 DNA: TGTGCCATCAGTGAGTCGTCCCCAACTAGCGTCCGAACCTCCTACGAGCAGTACTTC; J gene: TRBJ2-7; V gene: TRBV10-3; D gene: TRBD2; clone size: NA
CDR3 protein: CASSLMRRIQYF; CDR3 DNA: TGTGCCAGCAGTTTAATGAGGCGCATTCAGTACTTC; J gene: TRBJ2-4; V gene: TRBV28; D gene: NA; clone size: NA
CDR3 protein: CATSIAATNYGYTF; CDR3 DNA: TGTGCCACCAGCATAGCGGCAACCAACTATGGCTACACCTTC; J gene: TRBJ1-2; V gene: TRBV15; D gene: NA; clone size: NA
CDR3 protein: CASSPPPLEQNPYEQYF; CDR3 DNA: TGTGCCAGCTCACCCCCACCCCTAGAGCAGAATCCCTACGAGCAGTACTTC; J gene: TRBJ2-7; V gene: TRBV18; D gene: NA; clone size: NA
CDR3 protein: CATPPRTGSVEAFF; CDR3 DNA: TGTGCCACCCCACCCCGCACGGGGTCGGTTGAAGCTTTCTTT; J gene: TRBJ1-1; V gene: TRBV7-9; D gene: NA; clone size: few
CDR3 protein: CAINGGSTDTQYF; CDR3 DNA: TGTGCCATCAACGGAGGAAGCACAGATACGCAGTATTTT; J gene: TRBJ2-3; V gene: TRBV10-3; D gene: NA; clone size: NA
CDR3 protein: CASSLRQGIPLGF; CDR3 DNA: TGTGCCAGCAGTTTAAGACAGGGGATCCCCCTGGGCTTT; J gene: TRBJ2-3; V gene: TRBV27; D gene: TRBD1; clone size: NA
CDR3 protein: CSVVLVYEQYF; CDR3 DNA: TGCAGCGTTGTATTAGTCTACGAGCAGTACTTC; J gene: TRBJ2-7; V gene: TRBV29-1; D gene: NA; clone size: NA
CDR3 protein: CASSTLDIPNTEAFF; CDR3 DNA: TGTGCCAGCAGCACCCTGGACATCCCGAACACTGAAGCTTTCTTT; J gene: TRBJ1-1; V gene: TRBV7-6; D gene: NA; clone size: NA
CDR3 protein: CASSQDLRMRNYEQYF; CDR3 DNA: TGCGCCAGCAGCCAAGATTTGAGGATGAGGAACTACGAGCAGTACTTC; J gene: TRBJ2-7; V gene: TRBV4-3; D gene: NA; clone size: few
CDR3 protein: CASSLEPSTGKYGYTF; CDR3 DNA: TGCGCCAGCAGCCTGGAACCTTCCACGGGGAAGTATGGCTACACCTTC; J gene: TRBJ1-2; V gene: TRBV5-1; D gene: NA; clone size: NA
CDR3 protein: CASSHASGSYNEQFF; CDR3 DNA: TGTGCCAGCAGCCACGCTAGCGGGAGTTACAATGAGCAGTTCTTC; J gene: TRBJ2-1; V gene: TRBV14; D gene: TRBD2; clone size: NA
CDR3 protein: CASSGTGYEQYF; CDR3 DNA: TGCGCCAGCAGCGGGACAGGCTACGAGCAGTACTTC; J gene: TRBJ2-7; V gene: TRBV5-1; D gene: TRBD1; clone size: few
CDR3 protein: CASSSNYGYTF; CDR3 DNA: TGTGCCAGTAGTTCAAACTATGGCTACACCTTC; J gene: TRBJ1-2; V gene: TRBV19; D gene: NA; clone size: NA
CDR3 protein: CASSYTATVPGAQYF; CDR3 DNA: TGTGCCAGCAGTTATACGGCGACTGTCCCAGGGGCCCAGTACTTC; J gene: TRBJ2-5; V gene: TRBV6-5; D gene: NA; clone size: NA
CDR3 protein: CASSFTSYGYTF; CDR3 DNA: TGTGCCAGCAGTTTCACCAGTTACGGCTACACCTTC; J gene: TRBJ1-2; V gene: TRBV28; D gene: NA; clone size: few
CDR3 protein: CASSLASGAYNEQFF; CDR3 DNA: TGCGCCAGCAGCTTGGCTAGCGGGGCCTACAATGAGCAGTTCTTC; J gene: TRBJ2-1; V gene: TRBV5-1; D gene: TRBD2; clone size: NA
CDR3 protein: CASSHQSGGPKNIQYF; CDR3 DNA: TGTGCCAGCAGCCACCAGTCGGGGGGTCCCAAAAACATTCAGTACTTC; J gene: TRBJ2-4; V gene: TRBV7-9; D gene: TRBD2; clone size: NA
CDR3 protein: CASKGWTGPNTEAFF; CDR3 DNA: TGTGCCAGCAAGGGTTGGACAGGACCAAACACTGAAGCTTTCTTT; J gene: TRBJ1-1; V gene: TRBV6-1; D gene: TRBD1; clone size: NA
CDR3 protein: CASSPPLAGNEQFF; CDR3 DNA: TGTGCCAGCAGCCCCCCCCTAGCGGGGAATGAGCAGTTCTTC; J gene: TRBJ2-1; V gene: TRBV7-2; D gene: TRBD2; clone size: NA
CDR3 protein: CASSVDWGQGSAEAFF; CDR3 DNA: TGTGCCAGCAGCGTAGACTGGGGACAGGGGTCTGCTGAAGCTTTCTTT; J gene: TRBJ1-1; V gene: TRBV9; D gene: TRBD1; clone size: NA
CDR3 protein: CASSTARGTQFF; CDR3 DNA: TGTGCCAGCAGCACCGCCAGGGGTACGCAGTTCTTC; J gene: TRBJ2-1; V gene: TRBV7-2; D gene: NA; clone size: few
CDR3 protein: CASSKGQGAARNEQFF; CDR3 DNA: TGTGCCAGCAGCAAAGGACAGGGGGCGGCCCGCAATGAGCAGTTCTTC; J gene: TRBJ2-1; V gene: TRBV14; D gene: TRBD1; clone size: NA
CDR3 protein: CASGATGQPQHF; CDR3 DNA: TGTGCCAGCGGGGCGACAGGTCAGCCCCAGCATTTT; J gene: TRBJ1-5; V gene: TRBV2; D gene: NA; clone size: NA
CDR3 protein: CASSLFGGREGNGYTF; CDR3 DNA: TGTGCCAGCAGCTTATTCGGGGGGCGCGAAGGCAATGGCTACACCTTC; J gene: TRBJ1-2; V gene: TRBV5-6; D gene: NA; clone size: NA
CDR3 protein: CASSIGGLNNEQFF; CDR3 DNA: TGTGCCAGCAGTATCGGGGGACTGAACAATGAGCAGTTCTTC; J gene: TRBJ2-1; V gene: TRBV27; D gene: NA; clone size: NA
CDR3 protein: CASSAQGAWGAEAFF; CDR3 DNA: TGTGCCAGCAGTGCACAGGGGGCGTGGGGGGCTGAAGCTTTCTTT; J gene: TRBJ1-1; V gene: TRBV6-5; D gene: TRBD1; clone size: NA
CDR3 protein: CASKKGQGGETQYF; CDR3 DNA: TGTGCCAGCAAGAAGGGACAGGGCGGGGAGACCCAGTACTTC; J gene: TRBJ2-5; V gene: TRBV28; D gene: TRBD1; clone size: NA
CDR3 protein: CASSLGQGTEAFF; CDR3 DNA: TGTGCCAGCAGCTTAGGACAGGGCACTGAAGCTTTCTTT; J gene: TRBJ1-1; V gene: TRBV7-2; D gene: TRBD1; clone size: NA
CDR3 protein: CASRGVQLYNEQFF; CDR3 DNA: TGTGCCAGCAGGGGAGTCCAACTGTACAATGAGCAGTTCTTC; J gene: TRBJ2-1; V gene: TRBV6-5; D gene: NA; clone size: NA
CDR3 protein: CASSAHDRTKQYF; CDR3 DNA: TGTGCCAGCAGCGCCCACGACCGGACAAAGCAGTACTTC; J gene: TRBJ2-7; V gene: TRBV5-4; D gene: NA; clone size: NA